This T cell receptor (beta chain) was observed in a study of PD-1 blockade in mismatch repair-deficient tumors. The assay was immunoSEQ multiplex PCR, and TCRdb's table has in-frame clones only and misses some. The sample shows about 40,000 clones, around 79% of them seen only once. Mismatch repair deficiency was confirmed in all patients, by PCR or immunohistochemistry. Trimming took off 4 bases at V and 10 bases at J, with 10 bases between the two ends. This CDR3 comprises 11 residues. Germline assignment: CDR1 MGHRA and CDR2 YSYEKL. This clone has a single count. Sequencing used peripheral blood, obtained 4 weeks after starting pembrolizumab. This chain connects TRBV4-1 to TRBJ1-1, with D unclear. This sequence was found in an adult with mismatch repair-deficient cancer. CDR3 loop: CASSRGRGAFF. As DNA, the CDR3 is TGCGCCAGCAGCCGAGGTAGAGGAGCTTTCTTT.